A single sample gave rise to the 28 T cell receptor beta chains below, sequenced in a study of cytomegalovirus exposure and HLA in healthy donors. PCR primers comprised 60 Vbeta and 13 Jbeta primers. TCRdb's table, derived via immunoSEQ multiplex PCR, lists solely in-frame clones and lacks some. Among about 150,000 clones listed, roughly three quarters were seen once. Sequencing was performed on PBMCs. All receptors derive from a woman aged 40-49 years in good health and CMV-seropositive.

This clone was seen only a few times. The chain combines TRBV28 with TRBJ1-1, with TRBD1 matching 11 bases. The germline V gene has CDR1 MDHEN and CDR2 SYDVKM. CDR3 length: 15 amino acids. V dropped 6 bases and J dropped 1; count of bases not matched to a gene: 4. Here the CDR3 reads CASRGQGGWNTEAFF. The CDR3 nucleotides are TGTGCCAGCAGGGGACAGGGGGGATGGAACACTGAAGCTTTCTTT.

The chain joins TRBV6-1 to TRBJ2-7; 9 nucleotides match TRBD1. Germline CDR1 reads MNHNS; CDR2 reads SASEGT. Trimming at V came to 3 bases and at J to 4 bases, leaving 7 bases not matched to a gene. The CDR3 consists of 15 residues. The CDR3 sequence is CASSDRGTGPYEQYF. CDR3 DNA: TGTGCCAGCAGTGATCGGGGGACAGGGCCGTACGAGCAGTACTTC.

This clone appeared a few times. The gene calls are TRBV4-2 and TRBJ2-3, with TRBD2 matching over 15 bases. The germline V gene encodes CDR1 LGHNA and CDR2 YNFKEQ. This CDR3 region has 18 residues. V shed 1 base, J shed 3 bases, and the junction held 5 bases outside the gene matches. This chain's CDR3 is CASSQGTSGGAMTDTQYF. The CDR3 coding sequence is TGTGCCAGCAGCCAAGGGACTAGCGGGGGGGCTATGACAGATACGCAGTATTTT.

This chain connects TRBV15 to TRBJ2-5, with TRBD2 matching 9 bases. Trimming removed 5 bases from V and 5 bases from J; junction bases left unmatched: 6. Germline V gives CDR1 LNHNV, CDR2 YYDKDF (reference sequence). This CDR3 spans 14 amino acids. CDR3: CATSPSGGTETQYF. CDR3 DNA sequence: TGTGCCACCAGCCCCAGCGGGGGGACGGAGACCCAGTACTTC.

The chain has TRBV13 and TRBJ2-3; D perhaps matches TRBD1 (6 bases). CDR3 length: 16 amino acids. The V gene lost 5 bases and the J gene lost 0 bases, with 15 bases spanning the gap. Germline V CDR1 and CDR2: PRHDT, FYEKMQ (reference sequence). CDR3 sequence: CASSAFTGLSTDTQYF. CDR3 bases: TGTGCCAGCAGCGCATTTACAGGGTTGAGCACAGATACGCAGTATTTT.

V usage is TRBV7-2 and J usage is TRBJ2-5, with TRBD2 matching 11 bases. The better agreement between TRBJ2-7 and the DNA end casts doubt on the J call. The V gene's germline CDR1 is SGHTA and CDR2 FQGNSA. The CDR3 consists of 15 residues. The CDR3 sequence is CASSSTSGTSYEQYF. For the CDR3, the DNA is TGTGCCAGCAGCTCGACTAGCGGGACCTCCTACGAGCAGTACTTC.

V gene TRBV5-1 combines with J gene TRBJ1-1, with D unclear. CDR1 SGHRS and CDR2 YFSETQ come from the germline V gene. Trimming shortened V by 0 bases and J by 0 bases, and 9 bases separated the two germline ends. The CDR3 loop spans 15 amino acids. CDR3 DNA: TGCGCCAGCAGCTTGGCGGGAGCTCTGAACACTGAAGCTTTCTTT. Its translation: CASSLAGALNTEAFF.

Remarks on this clone: The junction and the germline gene differ at one end; a read error may be behind it. The rearrangement links TRBV5-1 to TRBJ1-3; TRBD1 might be the D (5 bases). The CDR3 contains 15 residues. Germline assignment: CDR1 SGHRS and CDR2 YFSETQ. CDR3 sequence: CASSFGGYSGNTMYF. CDR3 DNA sequence: TGCGCCAGCAGCTTCGGGGGGTACTCTGGAAACACCATGTATTTT.

CDR3 in amino acids: CASRGSNGDYGYTF. CDR3 bases: TGTGCCAGCAGAGGATCCAACGGGGACTATGGCTACACCTTC. The rearrangement uses TRBV28 and TRBJ1-2; no firm D call. V was clipped by 6 bases and J by 3 bases, with 14 bases between them. The CDR3 has 14 amino acids. Germline assignment: CDR1 MDHEN and CDR2 SYDVKM.

The J gene is TRBJ2-5, the V gene TRBV9; D unresolved. Per the germline V gene, CDR1 is SGDLS and CDR2 is YYNGEE. V was shortened by 4 bases and J by 0 bases, with 7 bases between the two germline ends. CDR3 size: 13 residues. CDR3 sequence reads: CASSPPYQETQYF. CDR3 DNA: TGTGCCAGCAGCCCTCCGTACCAAGAGACCCAGTACTTC.

The rearrangement links TRBV4-1 to TRBJ2-7; D remains unclear. The CDR3 loop spans 12 amino acids. V dropped 1 base and J dropped 5 bases, with 6 bases sitting between them. Per germline, CDR1 MGHRA and CDR2 YSYEKL. The chain's CDR3 is CASSQVGHEQYF. The CDR3 DNA is TGCGCCAGCAGCCAAGTGGGCCACGAGCAGTACTTC.

For this clone: Germline is not matched at one junction end, which may reflect a read error. The gene calls are TRBV2 and TRBJ2-7; possible D gene TRBD2, 6 bases. Germline V CDR1 and CDR2: SNHLY, FYNNEI. CDR3 length: 11 residues. Here the CDR3 DNA reads TGTGCCAGCAGTGAAGCTCGGGAGCAGCACTTC. Translating it yields CASSEAREQHF.

This chain joins TRBV9 and TRBJ2-3; 8 positions match TRBD2. The germline V gene has CDR1 SGDLS and CDR2 YYNGEE. J lost 3 bases, V lost 2 bases, and 14 bases had no gene match. The CDR3 length is 18 residues. The CDR3 here is CASSVDARGAGSTDTQYF. The DNA of the CDR3 is TGTGCCAGCAGCGTGGACGCGCGGGGGGCCGGTTCGACAGATACGCAGTATTTT.

This rearrangement joins TRBV19 to TRBJ2-2; 7 bases are a match to TRBD1. This CDR3 contains 14 residues. Germline loops: CDR1 LNHDA, CDR2 SQIVND (reference sequence). Losses at the gene ends were 10 bases for V and 8 bases for J; bases not matched to a gene: 13. CDR3 DNA: TGTGCCACCAGACAGGGAAGTTCCGTAGGGGAGCTGTTTTTT. It codes for CATRQGSSVGELFF.

This clone was counted a single time. The chain links TRBV6-5 to TRBJ1-1, with 12 positions matching TRBD1. The CDR3 loop spans 15 amino acids. Germline V lookup: CDR1 MNHEY, CDR2 SVGAGI. V was clipped by 5 bases and J by 7 bases; unmatched bases: 8. The CDR3 region is CASSHTGTGGGEAFF. Here the CDR3 DNA reads TGTGCCAGCAGTCACACCGGGACAGGGGGCGGTGAAGCTTTCTTT.

In this sample, this clone turned up a few times. V and J are TRBV7-2 and TRBJ2-6; D possibly corresponds to TRBD2 (5 bases). Germline V lookup: CDR1 SGHTA, CDR2 FQGNSA. V was pared by 1 base and J by 3 bases, with 13 bases between. CDR3 size: 17 residues. Written as DNA, the CDR3 is TGTGCCAGCAGCTTAGACGGGGTGGGCGATGGGGCCAACGTCCTGACTTTC. Translating gives CASSLDGVGDGANVLTF.

This clone turned up a few times. V and J are TRBV7-9 and TRBJ1-4, with TRBD1 matching 7 bases. This CDR3 is 14 amino acids long. Trimming took 5 bases from V and 4 from J; bases not matched to a gene: 4. The germline V gene has CDR1 SEHNR and CDR2 FQNEAQ (reference sequence). For the CDR3, the DNA is TGTGCCAGCAGCCCGGACAGGATTAATGAAAAACTGTTTTTT. As protein: CASSPDRINEKLFF.

The V and J genes are TRBV9 and TRBJ2-1; D might be TRBD2 (7 bases). The germline CDR1 and CDR2 sequences are SGDLS and YYNGEE. The CDR3 is 15 residues long. The V end lost 1 base, the J end lost 3 bases, and 11 bases lay between the germline ends. The CDR3 DNA sequence: TGTGCCAGCAGCGTACTCGGGGGGCTCTACAATGAGCAGTTCTTC. It encodes CASSVLGGLYNEQFF.

This chain uses TRBV10-2 with TRBJ2-1, with 7 bases lining up with TRBD2. Trimming at V came to 6 bases and at J to 3 bases, leaving 11 bases not matched to a gene. Germline CDR1 and CDR2: WSHSY and SAAADI. This CDR3 region has 16 residues. The CDR3 spells CASRPGWSGDYNEQFF. DNA of the CDR3: TGCGCCAGCAGGCCCGGGTGGAGCGGGGACTACAATGAGCAGTTCTTC.

The genes are TRBV6-1 and TRBJ1-1, with D possibly being TRBD1 (5 bases). V lost 3 bases, J lost 4 bases, and 21 bases lay in between. CDR3 size: 17 residues. Germline V lookup: CDR1 MNHNS, CDR2 SASEGT. This CDR3 is CASSDAWSYRSSTEAFF. CDR3 DNA: TGTGCCAGCAGTGACGCTTGGTCTTACAGGAGTAGCACTGAAGCTTTCTTT.

DNA for the CDR3: TGTGCCAGCAGCCAAGAGGCTCTAGCGACGAACACCGGGGAGCTGTTTTTT. Its protein product is CASSQEALATNTGELFF. The J gene is TRBJ2-2, the V gene TRBV4-2; weak D call: TRBD2 (6 bases). Germline assignment: CDR1 LGHNA and CDR2 YNFKEQ. CDR3 size: 17 residues. The V and J ends lost 0 bases and 0 bases respectively, with 11 bases between them.

The rearrangement uses TRBV18 and TRBJ2-7; 7 positions agree with TRBD1. The CDR3 runs 13 residues. V was clipped by 4 bases and J by 3 bases; unmatched bases: 3. CDR1 and CDR2 from the germline V gene are KGHSH and LQKENI. The CDR3 DNA sequence: TGTGCCAGCTCACGGACAGGACTCTACGAGCAGTACTTC. Translated, it gives CASSRTGLYEQYF.

This clone was found once. The chain joins TRBV6-6 to TRBJ2-1; weak D call: TRBD2 (6 bases). Germline assignment: CDR1 MNHNY and CDR2 SVGAGI (reference sequence). The CDR3 contains 16 residues. With 7 bases removed from V and 2 bases from J, the gap between germline ends came to 18 bases. The CDR3 here is CASTPGGTHAYNEQFF. The DNA for the CDR3 is TGTGCCAGCACCCCCGGAGGGACTCACGCCTACAATGAGCAGTTCTTC.

The V gene is TRBV7-3, the J gene TRBJ2-7, with D tentatively TRBD2 (5 bases). V lost 2 bases, J lost 0 bases, and 8 bases lay in between. The CDR3 spans 14 residues. In germline, CDR1 is SGHTA, CDR2 FQGTGA. DNA for the CDR3: TGTGCCAGCAGCTTAGACGGGAACTCCTACGAGCAGTACTTC. This gives the protein CASSLDGNSYEQYF.

The chain couples TRBV6-5 to TRBJ1-3; D possibly corresponds to TRBD1 (5 bases). The germline gives CDR1 MNHEY, CDR2 SVGAGI. V was shortened by 6 bases and J by 0 bases, with 9 bases between the two germline ends. The CDR3 spans 14 residues. As DNA, the CDR3 is TGTGCCAGCAGGGACACCTACTCTGGAAACACCATATATTTT. Protein: CASRDTYSGNTIYF.

The genes are TRBV2 and TRBJ1-1; the match to TRBD1 covers 7 bases. Trimming at V came to 7 bases and at J to 1 base, leaving 9 bases not matched to a gene. In germline, CDR1 is SNHLY, CDR2 FYNNEI. CDR3 length equals 15 residues. The CDR3 protein is CASNRGDPPNTEAFF. CDR3 bases: TGTGCCAGCAACAGGGGAGATCCTCCGAACACTGAAGCTTTCTTT.

This clone was counted a single time. The rearrangement uses TRBV27 and TRBJ2-1; the match to TRBD2 covers 7 bases. The CDR3 is 15 amino acids. J was trimmed by 6 bases and V by 5 bases; bases with no gene match: 10. The germline gives CDR1 MNHEY, CDR2 SMNVEV (reference sequence). CDR3 protein: CASSPLAGDPNEQFF. CDR3 nucleotides: TGTGCCAGCAGTCCTCTGGCGGGGGACCCCAATGAGCAGTTCTTC.

The chain links TRBV15 to TRBJ1-1; D not resolved. V was clipped by 3 bases and J by 5 bases, with 7 bases between them. CDR1 is LNHNV, CDR2 YYDKDF, per germline (reference sequence). This CDR3 region has 12 residues. CDR3 sequence: CATSSLRTEAFF. The DNA for the CDR3 is TGTGCCACCAGCAGCCTGCGTACTGAAGCTTTCTTT.